This passage covers 26 T cell receptor beta chains from one sample sequenced in a study of blood T cell repertoires in COVID-19. The assay was immunoSEQ multiplex PCR, and TCRdb's table has in-frame clones only and misses some. The top ten clones hold roughly 9.6% of a sample with roughly 190,000 clones, about four fifths of them seen once. The specimen was peripheral blood. These receptors all stem from a middle-aged woman with COVID-19, enrolled during active disease.

This chain uses TRBV5-4 with TRBJ2-7, with D maybe TRBD2 (5 bases). This CDR3 has 17 amino acids. Deletions cut 0 bases from V and 6 bases from J, with 22 bases between. Germline CDR1 reads SGHNT; CDR2 reads YYREEE (reference sequence). This CDR3 reads CASSLADSYYSSSEQYF. DNA for the CDR3: TGTGCCAGCAGCTTGGCGGATTCCTACTACTCTAGCTCCGAGCAGTACTTC. The entire variable domain, with the rest obtained from reference TRBV5-4 and TRBJ2-7, is as follows: ETGVTQSPTHLIKTRGQQVTLRCSSQSGHNTVSWYQQALGQGPQFIFQYYREEENGRGNFPPRFSGLQFPNYSSELNVNALELDDSALYLCASSLADSYYSSSEQYFGPGTRLTVT.

V is TRBV2 and J is TRBJ2-2, with 11 bases aligning to TRBD2. This CDR3 is built from 15 residues. Germline V CDR1 and CDR2: SNHLY, FYNNEI. J gave up 2 bases and V 7 bases, and 3 bases lay outside the gene matches. The CDR3 nucleotides read TGTGCCAGCATGGGGACTAGCGGAAACACCGGGGAGCTGTTTTTT. Amino acids: CASMGTSGNTGELFF. Supplemented by reference TRBV2 and TRBJ2-2, the full variable domain reads EPEVTQTPSHQVTQMGQEVILRCVPISNHLYFYWYRQILGQKVEFLVSFYNNEISEKSEIFDDQFSVERPDGSNFTLKIRSTKLEDSAMYFCASMGTSGNTGELFFGEGSRLTVL.

The rearrangement joins TRBV19 to TRBJ2-7; D is uncertain. V was cut by 3 bases and J by 0 bases, with 12 bases left in between. The germline V gene has CDR1 LNHDA and CDR2 SQIVND (reference sequence). The CDR3 length is 15 residues. CDR3 bases: TGTGCCAGTAGTATGAGTGGTGGTTTCTCCTACGAGCAGTACTTC. It yields the protein CASSMSGGFSYEQYF. The full variable domain, with the rest looked up from reference TRBV19 and TRBJ2-7, is DGGITQSPKYLFRKEGQNVTLSCEQNLNHDAMYWYRQDPGQGLRLIYYSQIVNDFQKGDIAEGYSVSREKKESFPLTVTSAQKNPTAFYLCASSMSGGFSYEQYFGPGTRLTVT.

Here the CDR3 reads CASSSPLTVQYF. For the CDR3, the DNA is TGTGCCAGCAGTTCCCCCCTGACAGTCCAGTACTTC. The chain uses TRBV28 and TRBJ2-4, with a possible D match to TRBD1 (5 bases). This CDR3 region has 12 residues. Per the germline V gene, CDR1 is MDHEN and CDR2 is SYDVKM. V lost 4 bases to trimming and J lost 13 bases, with 14 bases between them.

V usage is TRBV6-1 and J usage is TRBJ2-5, with 7 bases fitting TRBD1. V lost 4 bases, J lost 1 base, and 9 bases stayed unmatched. Per germline, CDR1 MNHNS and CDR2 SASEGT. This CDR3 contains 16 residues. The CDR3 region has the DNA TGTGCCAGCAGTGTACGACAGGGATATCTCCAAGAGACCCAGTACTTC. Protein product: CASSVRQGYLQETQYF.

The chain recombines TRBV6-5 with TRBJ1-1; the D is unclear. Germline V CDR1 and CDR2: MNHEY, SVGAGI. This CDR3 is built from 13 residues. The V gene lost 5 bases and the J gene lost 7 bases, with 14 bases spanning the gap. The CDR3 sequence: CASSRISGGEAFF. CDR3 nucleotide sequence: TGTGCCAGCAGTAGGATCTCGGGAGGTGAAGCTTTCTTT.

CDR3 in amino acids: CASSQRTGSYGDEQFF. The CDR3 DNA reads TGTGCCAGCAGCCAAAGGACGGGCTCTTACGGGGATGAGCAGTTCTTC. This chain links TRBV14 with TRBJ2-1; D might be TRBD2 (5 bases). The CDR3 has 16 amino acids. Germline V gives CDR1 SGHDN, CDR2 FVKESK. V was pared by 2 bases and J by 8 bases, with 19 bases between.

The chain couples TRBV5-1 to TRBJ2-2; TRBD1 is a possible D gene (5 bases). V gave up 1 base and J gave up 7 bases, with 8 bases separating them. Germline-derived CDR1 and CDR2 are SGHRS and YFSETQ. The CDR3 covers 13 residues. The DNA for the CDR3 is TGCGCCAGCAGCTTGTTCCAGGGCGGGGAGCTGTTTTTT. Its translation: CASSLFQGGELFF.

V gene TRBV2 combines with J gene TRBJ1-5; D gene ambiguous. In germline, CDR1 is SNHLY, CDR2 FYNNEI. The CDR3 sequence is 12 residues long. The V gene lost 1 base and the J gene lost 11 bases, with 9 bases spanning the gap. The CDR3 sequence is CASSEGYRAQHF. DNA of the CDR3: TGTGCCAGCAGTGAAGGATATCGAGCCCAGCATTTT.

Remarks on this clone: One end of the junction does not line up with germline, which may come from a read error. The chain employs TRBV2 and TRBJ2-1, with 12 nucleotides matching TRBD2. The CDR3 is 13 residues long. Germline V gene lookup returns CDR1 SNHLY and CDR2 FYNNEI. The CDR3 DNA reads as TGTGCCAGCACAGGGACTAGCGGGTTGGAGCGGGTCTTC. Translated, it gives CASTGTSGLERVF.

This chain connects TRBV27 to TRBJ1-2; possibly TRBD1 for D (6 bases). Germline values: CDR1 MNHEY, CDR2 SMNVEV (reference sequence). Trimming left V 3 bases short and J 4 bases short, with 12 bases between. The CDR3 spans 14 residues. The chain's CDR3 is CASSLGGGGYGYTF. The CDR3 bases are TGTGCCAGCAGTTTGGGAGGGGGGGGCTATGGCTACACCTTC.

This chain links TRBV3-1 (or the pseudogene TRBV3-2) with TRBJ1-2, with a tentative D call TRBD1 (5 bases). CDR1 is LGHDT, CDR2 YNNKEL, per germline (reference sequence). The germline V and J ends were trimmed by 6 bases and 7 bases, with 9 bases remaining between them. The CDR3 sequence is 11 residues long. The DNA for the CDR3 is TGTGCCAGCAGTGAAGGGGTTGGCTACACCTTC. Translated, it gives CASSEGVGYTF.

V is TRBV5-8 and J is TRBJ1-2; a possible D gene is TRBD1 (5 bases). Germline V gene data show CDR1 as SGHTS and CDR2 as YDEGEE. This CDR3 contains 13 residues. V gave up 2 bases and J gave up 6 bases, with 11 bases separating them. In nucleotides, the CDR3 is TGTGCCAGCAGCTTTTTCAGGGCGGATGGCTACACCTTC. This sequence encodes CASSFFRADGYTF.

The chain is built from TRBV4-2 and TRBJ2-6; possibly TRBD2 for D (5 bases). CDR3 length: 18 amino acids. Germline CDR1 is LGHNA and CDR2 is YNFKEQ. V dropped 1 base and J dropped 1 base, with 14 bases sitting between them. The CDR3 here is CASSQGRDLFSGANVLTF. In nucleotides, the CDR3 is TGTGCCAGCAGCCAAGGCCGGGATCTATTTTCTGGGGCCAACGTCCTGACTTTC.

This sequence joins TRBV12-3 or TRBV12-4 and TRBJ1-6; no clear D gene. V was cut by 5 bases and J by 13 bases, with 3 bases left in between. This CDR3 comprises 9 residues. This CDR3 is CASSPPLHF. The CDR3 region has the DNA TGTGCCAGCAGTCCTCCCCTCCACTTT.

The count of this clone is one. The chain combines TRBV7-9 with TRBJ2-5, with TRBD2 matching 12 bases. The CDR3 length is 15 residues. CDR1 is SEHNR and CDR2 is FQNEAQ in the germline V gene (reference sequence). The V and J ends lost 1 base and 9 bases, in that order; junction bases with no gene match: 6. In DNA, the CDR3 is TGTGCCAGCAGCTTAGAGACTAGCGGGGGCCAGGCCCAGTACTTC. Its protein is CASSLETSGGQAQYF.

V gene TRBV4-1 combines with J gene TRBJ2-4; D may be TRBD2 (6 bases). V lost 3 bases to trimming and J lost 6 bases, with 15 bases between them. The CDR3 length is 15 residues. From germline, CDR1 is MGHRA and CDR2 YSYEKL. CDR3 in amino acids: CASSQGGILGNIQYF. CDR3 nucleotide sequence: TGCGCCAGCAGCCAGGGAGGTATCCTGGGAAACATTCAGTACTTC.

The V and J genes are TRBV6-5 and TRBJ2-1; 8 positions match TRBD2. Germline CDR1 reads MNHEY; CDR2 reads SVGAGI. V lost 0 bases, J lost 7 bases, and 5 bases stayed unmatched. The CDR3 covers 15 residues. CDR3 sequence (DNA): TGTGCCAGCAGTTACTCGCGGGGGGTTGAAAATGAGCAGTTCTTC. Amino acid sequence: CASSYSRGVENEQFF.

The chain employs TRBV11-3 and TRBJ2-1; 13 bases align to TRBD2. The J segment lost 6 bases and the V segment lost 5 bases, leaving 10 bases of the junction unmatched. The CDR3 consists of 17 residues. Germline V gene lookup returns CDR1 SGHNT and CDR2 YENEEA. The DNA of the CDR3 is TGTGCCAGCAGCCATTCCGGGACTAGCGGGGCCATCAATGAGCAGTTCTTC. Its protein is CASSHSGTSGAINEQFF. Supplemented by reference TRBV11-3 and TRBJ2-1, the full variable domain reads EAGVVQSPRYKIIEKKQPVAFWCNPISGHNTLYWYLQNLGQGPELLIRYENEEAVDDSQLPKDRFSAERLKGVDSTLKIQPAELGDSAVYLCASSHSGTSGAINEQFFGPGTRLTVL.

This sequence joins TRBV28 and TRBJ2-7; 7 nucleotides align to TRBD1. The CDR3 loop spans 15 amino acids. Trimming took 4 bases from V and 5 from J; bases not matched to a gene: 11. The germline V gene has CDR1 MDHEN and CDR2 SYDVKM. The CDR3, as DNA: TGTGCCAGCAGTTCCACGCCTAAAGACAGGGACGAGCAGTACTTC. Protein: CASSSTPKDRDEQYF.

The chain combines TRBV7-2 with TRBJ1-1, with 11 positions matching TRBD1. The CDR3 runs 15 residues. Germline trimming cut 5 bases from V and 4 bases from J; bases unmatched to any gene: 6. In germline, CDR1 is SGHTA, CDR2 FQGNSA. CDR3 amino acids: CASSGSGTGGTEAFF. Written as DNA, the CDR3 is TGTGCCAGCAGCGGATCCGGGACAGGGGGCACTGAAGCTTTCTTT.

This clone was recorded only once. The chain joins TRBV6-1 to TRBJ2-5, with D maybe TRBD2 (5 bases). Germline V gives CDR1 MNHNS, CDR2 SASEGT. The ends were cut back, 2 bases at V and 4 bases at J, with 11 bases in the middle. There are 14 residues in the CDR3. CDR3 region: CASSERLRGETQYF. CDR3 DNA sequence: TGTGCCAGCAGTGAAAGGTTACGGGGAGAGACCCAGTACTTC.

Written as DNA, the CDR3 is TGTGCCAGCAGCAAACCCGGGACTATAGAGCAGTTCTTC. This codes for CASSKPGTIEQFF. V is TRBV7-9 and J is TRBJ2-1, with 7 positions matching TRBD2. This CDR3 region has 13 residues. Germline loops: CDR1 SEHNR, CDR2 FQNEAQ (reference sequence). V gave up 5 bases and J gave up 10 bases; unmatched junction bases: 8.

The chain uses TRBV10-3 and TRBJ1-4; 7 bases match TRBD1. The V and J ends lost 2 bases and 4 bases, in that order; junction bases with no gene match: 7. This CDR3 spans 16 amino acids. Germline assignment: CDR1 ENHRY and CDR2 SYGVKD. As DNA, the CDR3 is TGTGCCATCAGTGAGACAGGGGAAGTAAGTAATGAAAAACTGTTTTTT. This sequence encodes CAISETGEVSNEKLFF.

For this clone: Germline and junction disagree at one end, which may indicate a read error. CDR3 sequence: CASSGQWNAGELFF. As DNA, the CDR3 is TGTGCCAGTAGTGGACAGTGGAACGCCGGGGAGCTGTTTTTT. The J gene is TRBJ2-2, the V gene TRBV19; maybe TRBD1 (6 bases). CDR1 is LNHDA, CDR2 SQIVND, per germline (reference sequence). There are 14 residues in the CDR3.

The V and J genes are TRBV5-4 and TRBJ2-5; no firm D call. Germline V gene lookup returns CDR1 SGHNT and CDR2 YYREEE (reference sequence). Trimming removed 2 bases at V and 2 bases at J, with 10 bases between. This CDR3 comprises 14 residues. The CDR3 nucleotides read TGTGCCAGCAGCTTCATGGTCCAGCAAGAGACCCAGTACTTC. It is translated as CASSFMVQQETQYF.